Below, 11 T cell receptor beta chains from the same sample are listed, as sequenced in a study of T cells in Graves' hyperthyroidism and ophthalmopathy. Regions amplified from RNA transcripts were the TCR beta CDR3 regions. During a first-round RT-PCR of the TCR CDR3, the HTBI primer set was used. Each CDR3 protein is one row after TCRdb ran MiXCR on the multiplex PCR reads. The data show about 610,000 distinct CDR3 sequences, 14% to 15% seen once. The specimen was blood. These receptors all stem from a woman aged 40 to 50 with Graves' ophthalmopathy.

This clonotype has more than one count but fewer than ten. The rearrangement uses TRBV28 and TRBJ2-7, with TRBD1 as a possible D gene (6 bases). The germline gives CDR1 MDHEN, CDR2 SYDVKM. V gave up 3 bases and J gave up 3 bases, with 12 bases separating them. The CDR3 contains 14 residues. CDR3 protein: CASSFYRESYEQYF. CDR3 coding DNA: TGTGCCAGCAGTTTCTACAGGGAGAGCTACGAGCAGTACTTC.

The rearrangement joins TRBV6-1 to TRBJ2-7; no clear D gene. Germline assignment: CDR1 MNHNS and CDR2 SASEGT. This CDR3 comprises 13 residues. The V end lost 5 bases, the J end lost 4 bases, and 12 bases lay between the germline ends. The CDR3 reads CASSLKYAYEQYF. In DNA form, the CDR3 reads TGTGCCAGCAGTCTAAAGTATGCTTACGAGCAGTACTTC.

This clonotype was counted at least ten times. This rearrangement joins TRBV20-1 to TRBJ1-2; 7 bases map to TRBD1. In germline, CDR1 is DFQATT, CDR2 SNEGSKA (reference sequence). V was clipped by 3 bases and J by 7 bases; unmatched bases: 11. This CDR3 spans 14 amino acids. Written as DNA, the CDR3 is TGCAGTGCTAGGGCGACACAGGGGTTGGGTGGCTACACCTTC. This codes for CSARATQGLGGYTF.

As to this clonotype: It is likely a read error, because the conserved phenylalanine at the end of the CDR3 is missing. The chain joins TRBV9 to TRBJ1-1, with 7 bases aligning to TRBD1. The CDR3 runs to 16 residues. The junction had 9 bases not matched to a gene; V was cut back by 4 bases and J by 0 bases. Germline CDR1 SGDLS, CDR2 YYNGEE. DNA for the CDR3: TGTGCCAGCAGCAAAGGACAGGCAGACATGAACACTGAAGCTTTCCTT. Translated: CASSKGQADMNTEAFL.

This CDR3 is CAITTGGSGANVLTF. In DNA, the CDR3 is TGTGCCATTACAACAGGGGGGTCTGGGGCCAACGTCCTGACTTTC. The chain recombines TRBV10-3 with TRBJ2-6, with 8 positions matching TRBD1. Germline V gene data show CDR1 as ENHRY and CDR2 as SYGVKD. The CDR3 runs 15 residues. The junction had 5 bases not matched to a gene; V was cut back by 9 bases and J by 1 base.

This clonotype appeared many times. V usage is TRBV12-3 or TRBV12-4 and J usage is TRBJ1-1, with unresolved D. Trimming took 7 bases from V and 5 from J, leaving 17 bases between them. There are 14 residues in the CDR3. Here the CDR3 DNA reads TGTGCCAGCAAATTAGGCAGAATCGGGACTGAAGCTTTCTTT. This codes for CASKLGRIGTEAFF.

The sample holds a few counts of this clonotype. In nucleotides, the CDR3 is TGCGCCAGCCTACCGGTCGCGGGAGAAGACGGGGAGCTGTTTTTT. This encodes CASLPVAGEDGELFF. The chain recombines TRBV10-2 with TRBJ2-2, with TRBD2 matching over 7 bases. V shed 8 bases and J 7 bases; nucleotides not matched to a gene: 13. This CDR3 contains 15 residues. Germline V lookup: CDR1 WSHSY, CDR2 SAAADI.

The rearrangement joins TRBV7-2 to TRBJ1-2; D not resolved. The CDR3 runs 13 residues. CDR1 is SGHTA, CDR2 FQGNSA, per germline. V dropped 3 bases and J dropped 9 bases, with 14 bases sitting between them. The CDR3 is CASSFPDGKSYTF. In DNA, the CDR3 is TGTGCCAGCAGCTTCCCCGACGGGAAAAGCTACACCTTC.

This clonotype was seen repeatedly, ten times or more. V gene TRBV4-2 combines with J gene TRBJ1-2; D may be TRBD1 (6 bases). This CDR3 has 14 residues. V dropped 4 bases and J dropped 2 bases, with 11 bases sitting between them. The germline gives CDR1 LGHNA, CDR2 YNFKEQ. The CDR3 region has the DNA TGTGCCAGCAGCCCGGACAGTCGAAACTATGGCTACACCTTC. It encodes CASSPDSRNYGYTF.

This clonotype was picked up a small number of times. Mismatch with germline at one junction end may stem from a read error. The J gene is TRBJ1-2, the V gene TRBV7-2, with D unclear. Germline V gene sequence: CDR1 SGHTA, CDR2 FQGNSA. The CDR3 runs to 14 residues. CDR3 protein: CASSPDSTGYDYTF. The CDR3 DNA reads as TGTGCCAGCAGCCCCGACTCAACCGGCTATGACTACACCTTC.

This clonotype was detected many times. The chain is built from TRBV12-3 or TRBV12-4 and TRBJ1-1; maybe TRBD1 (6 bases). The CDR3 contains 12 residues. Trimming left V 6 bases short and J 7 bases short, with 12 bases between. The CDR3: CASSKTGIEAFF. In nucleotides, the CDR3 is TGTGCCAGCAGCAAGACAGGCATTGAAGCTTTCTTT.